This record concerns one TCR beta chain sequence. What it binds is unknown. This entry is derived from a study of T cell responses to AZD1222 COVID-19 vaccine. The study, taken as a whole, reports: The study reported that nearly half of spike-specific TCRs target unmutated variant regions. Vaccine-associated CD4 TCRs spanned spike, dominant at 160-218 and 743-854.

CDR3 size: 18 residues. In germline, CDR1 is SGHKS, CDR2 YYEKEE (reference sequence). V dropped 0 bases and J dropped 3 bases, with 21 bases sitting between them. Sequenced by immunoSEQ multiplex PCR; TCRdb stores in-frame clones only, minus some. Of 120,000 or so clones listed, about 91% are singletons. The specimen comprised peripheral blood, sampled on day 0 of AZD1222 vaccination. The sequence derives from an adult in good health. This sequence joins TRBV5-5 and TRBJ1-1; the D is unclear. CDR3 bases: TGTGCCAGCAGCTTGGGGGGTTTTAGTGGGCCAATTGACACTGAAGCTTTCTTT. It yields the protein CASSLGGFSGPIDTEAFF.